This T cell receptor (beta chain) comes out of a study of cytomegalovirus exposure and HLA in healthy donors. PCR amplification relied on 60 Vbeta primers (plus 13 Jbeta primers). Clones were sequenced by immunoSEQ multiplex PCR, and TCRdb holds only the in-frame ones, with some missing. The sample gives about 120,000 clones, roughly 71% of which show up once; about 2.8% is in the top ten. Study-wide findings and caveats: TCR beta chains numbering roughly 150 were designated cytomegalovirus-associated.

This CDR3 contains 15 residues. The germline CDR1 and CDR2 sequences are MDHEN and SYDVKM. The J segment lost 8 bases and the V segment lost 4 bases, leaving 13 bases of the junction unmatched. On this clone itself: Antigen specificity is unknown.

The genes are TRBV28 and TRBJ1-2, with 7 bases aligning to TRBD1. Sequenced sample: PBMCs. This clonotype was sampled from a woman aged 40-49 years in good health and CMV-seropositive. CDR3 nucleotides: TGTGCCAGCAGTTCCATCCACAGGGGCTCGGAGGGCTACACCTTC. Its protein product is CASSSIHRGSEGYTF.